This TCR beta chain was recorded in a study of metastatic and nonmetastatic thyroid tumors. On the study more broadly: From malignant and benign thyroid patients, repertoires in blood and in tumor or nodule tissue were compared. Study-level points and caveats: A significant increase in TCR beta diversity was reportedly seen in malignant thyroid tumors relative to benign nodules, in blood and tumor.

This CDR3 comprises 13 residues. CDR1 is ENHRY and CDR2 is SYGVKD in the germline V gene. Deletions cut 7 bases from V and 1 base from J, with 10 bases between. This clone was observed many times. Its antigen is unidentified. All patients were untreated before thyroid surgery. In the authors' methods: Built for papillary thyroid cancer, a distant-metastasis classifier drew on CDR3 differences across clinicopathological groups. TCRdb redid the clone calls on the PCR reads using MiXCR. These V and J calls are TCRdb output, not the study's own analysis. In the table there are 30,000 to 40,000 clones, under 25% of which are singletons.

Sequenced: tumor tissue. The clonotype comes from a male donor with papillary thyroid cancer or a benign thyroid nodule (not recorded which). Some clones in this sample may be carry-over from other donors' samples. This chain joins TRBV10-3 and TRBJ1-1; D remains unclear. CDR3 amino acids: CAIKEGSNTEAFF. CDR3 coding DNA: TGTGCCATCAAAGAGGGATCGAACACTGAAGCTTTCTTT.